This TCR beta chain was sequenced during a study of PD-1 blockade in classical Hodgkin lymphoma. Clones were read by immunoSEQ multiplex PCR, and TCRdb kept only the in-frame ones, dropping some. Of 25,000 to 35,000 clones listed, under 95% are singletons. In regard to this clone: What it binds is not known.

Time point defined: newly diagnosed, previously untreated cHL patient sample. For comparison, PBMCs from newly diagnosed, untreated classical Hodgkin lymphoma were used. Germline CDR1 and CDR2: SEHNR and FQNEAQ (reference sequence). V was clipped by 5 bases and J by 3 bases, with 17 bases between them. The CDR3 is made up of 15 amino acids. Study conclusions and caveats: As was reported, newly diagnosed patients showed lower baseline TCR diversity than healthy donors did. Repertoire difference causes, possibly disease activity or prior therapy, remain undefined.

J is TRBJ2-7 and V is TRBV7-9, with D possibly being TRBD1 or TRBD2 (5 bases each). The sequence was collected from a human donor with classical Hodgkin lymphoma. Specimen: peripheral blood mononuclear cells (PBMCs). This chain's CDR3 is CASSLDPGSLYEQYF. CDR3 DNA: TGTGCCAGCAGCCTCGACCCAGGGAGCCTCTACGAGCAGTACTTC.